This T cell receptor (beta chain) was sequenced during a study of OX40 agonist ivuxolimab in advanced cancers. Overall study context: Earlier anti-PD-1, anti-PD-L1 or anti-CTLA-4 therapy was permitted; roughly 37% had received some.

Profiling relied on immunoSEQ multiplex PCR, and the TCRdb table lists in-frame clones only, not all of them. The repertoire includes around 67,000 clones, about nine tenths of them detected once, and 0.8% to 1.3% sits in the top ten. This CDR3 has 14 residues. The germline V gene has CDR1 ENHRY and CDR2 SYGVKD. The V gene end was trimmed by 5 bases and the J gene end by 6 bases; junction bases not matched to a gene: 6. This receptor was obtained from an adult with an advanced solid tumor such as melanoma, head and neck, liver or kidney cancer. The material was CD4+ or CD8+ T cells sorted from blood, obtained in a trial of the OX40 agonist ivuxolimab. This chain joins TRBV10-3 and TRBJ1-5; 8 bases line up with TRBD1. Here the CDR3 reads CAISNRGESQPQHF. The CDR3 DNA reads TGTGCCATCAGTAACAGGGGGGAAAGTCAGCCCCAGCATTTT.